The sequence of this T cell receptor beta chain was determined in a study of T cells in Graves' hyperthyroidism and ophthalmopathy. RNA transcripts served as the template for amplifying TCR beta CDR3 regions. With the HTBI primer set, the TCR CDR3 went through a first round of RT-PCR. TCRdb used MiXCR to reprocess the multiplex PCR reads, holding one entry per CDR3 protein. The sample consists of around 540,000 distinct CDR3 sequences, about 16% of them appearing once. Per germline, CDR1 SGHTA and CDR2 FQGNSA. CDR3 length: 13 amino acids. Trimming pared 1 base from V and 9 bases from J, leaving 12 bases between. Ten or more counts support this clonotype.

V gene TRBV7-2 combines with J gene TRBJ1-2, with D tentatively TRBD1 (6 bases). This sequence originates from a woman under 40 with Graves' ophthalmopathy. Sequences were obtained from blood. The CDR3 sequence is CASSLVQGGSYTF. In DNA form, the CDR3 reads TGTGCCAGCAGCTTAGTACAGGGCGGCAGCTACACCTTC.